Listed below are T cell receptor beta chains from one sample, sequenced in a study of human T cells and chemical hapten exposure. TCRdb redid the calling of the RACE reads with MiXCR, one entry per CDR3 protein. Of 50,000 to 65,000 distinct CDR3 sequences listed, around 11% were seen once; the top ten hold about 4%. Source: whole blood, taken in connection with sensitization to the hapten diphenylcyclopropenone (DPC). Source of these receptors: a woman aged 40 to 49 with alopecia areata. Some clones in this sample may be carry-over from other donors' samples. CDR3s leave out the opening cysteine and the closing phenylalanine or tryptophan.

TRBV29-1,AAGSYEQY
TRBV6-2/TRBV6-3,ASSATYEQY
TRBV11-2,ASTQGTRPPDTQY
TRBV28,ASSSLAGSYEQY
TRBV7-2,ASSLSTGMNTEAF
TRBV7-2,ASSSVMSSGQETQY
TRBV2,ASRGTGERQPQH
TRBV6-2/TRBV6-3,ASSYAENTQY
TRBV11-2,ASSSGNYEQY
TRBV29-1,SVEAVVGRGTQY
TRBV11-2,ASSQGVSYNSPLH
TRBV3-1,ASSQGGGRNQPQH
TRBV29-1,SVEHGSYEQY
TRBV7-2,ASRYGSSYNEQF
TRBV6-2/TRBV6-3,ASHSQSWAF
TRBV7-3,ASSFGGVNTEAF
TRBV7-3,ASSSPHSGGAVDEQF
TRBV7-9,ASSFLTDTQY
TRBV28,ASSLMDQGPPGELF
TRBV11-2,ASSLLTVQETQY
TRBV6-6,ASSYSRTGGRYEQY
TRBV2,ASHQDEGEKLF
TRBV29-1,SVAIGDTQY
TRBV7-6,ASSLGGGEQY
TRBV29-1,SVPRTSDGNEQF
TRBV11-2,ASAPRGELF
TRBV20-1,SALTGLGYT
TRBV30,ACHGQGSTDTQY
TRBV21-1,ASSKGWDRGPFSSYNSPLH
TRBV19,ASSTTSLSYNEQF
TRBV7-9,ASSAPRDRGSQETQY
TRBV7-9,ASSTGSSYEQY
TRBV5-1,ASSLGQATYEQY
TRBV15,ATSRGQGVLNTEAF
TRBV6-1,ASSGSGGSDTQY
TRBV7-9,ASSPPGRSYNEQF
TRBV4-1,ASSQELPGELF
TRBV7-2,ASSLALTSGSTDTQY
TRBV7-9,ASSRPQGPTNEKLF
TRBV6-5,ASSYCRGSNEQY
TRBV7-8,ASSLGTGRISYEQY
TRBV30,AWSKREGVGDTQY
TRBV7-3,ASSLTASGGLNEQF
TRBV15,ATSKQGGGQPQH
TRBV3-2,ASSSGGLAGGNEQF
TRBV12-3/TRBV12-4,ASRSAVSYNEQF
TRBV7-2,ASSLVPQGASEQY
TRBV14,ASSQYGGLVQY